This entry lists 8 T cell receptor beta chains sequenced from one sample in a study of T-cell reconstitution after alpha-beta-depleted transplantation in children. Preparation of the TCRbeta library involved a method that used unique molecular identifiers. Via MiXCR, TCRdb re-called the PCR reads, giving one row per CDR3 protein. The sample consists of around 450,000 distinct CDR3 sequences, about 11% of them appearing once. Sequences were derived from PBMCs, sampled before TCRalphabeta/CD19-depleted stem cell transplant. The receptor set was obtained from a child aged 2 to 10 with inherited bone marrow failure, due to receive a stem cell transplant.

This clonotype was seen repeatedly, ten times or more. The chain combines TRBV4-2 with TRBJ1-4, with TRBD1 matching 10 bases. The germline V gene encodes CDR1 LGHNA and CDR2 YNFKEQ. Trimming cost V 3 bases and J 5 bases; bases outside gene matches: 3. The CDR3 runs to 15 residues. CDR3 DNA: TGTGCCAGCAGCCACCGGGACAGGGGCAATGAAAAACTGTTTTTT. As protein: CASSHRDRGNEKLFF.

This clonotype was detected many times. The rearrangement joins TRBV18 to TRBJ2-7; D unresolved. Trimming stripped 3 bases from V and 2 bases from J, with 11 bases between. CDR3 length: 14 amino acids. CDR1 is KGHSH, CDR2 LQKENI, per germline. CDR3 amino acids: CASSPRLSAYEQYF. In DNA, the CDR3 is TGTGCCAGCTCACCGAGGTTGAGCGCCTACGAGCAGTACTTC.

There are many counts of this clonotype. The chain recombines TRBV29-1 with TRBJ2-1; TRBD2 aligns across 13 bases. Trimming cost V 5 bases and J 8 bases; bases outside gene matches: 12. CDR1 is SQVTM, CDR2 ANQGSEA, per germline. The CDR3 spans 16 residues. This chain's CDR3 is CSVYKSGTSGIYEQFF. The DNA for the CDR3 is TGCAGCGTTTATAAATCCGGGACTAGCGGGATTTATGAGCAGTTCTTC.

The CDR3 DNA follows: TGTGCCAGCAGCTTAAGGGCAAGTTATAGCAATCAGCCCCAGCATTTT. Translating gives CASSLRASYSNQPQHF. The gene calls are TRBV13 and TRBJ1-5, with no clear D. Germline lookup yields CDR1 PRHDT and CDR2 FYEKMQ (reference sequence). This CDR3 comprises 16 residues. Trimming stripped 2 bases from V and 0 bases from J, with 11 bases between.

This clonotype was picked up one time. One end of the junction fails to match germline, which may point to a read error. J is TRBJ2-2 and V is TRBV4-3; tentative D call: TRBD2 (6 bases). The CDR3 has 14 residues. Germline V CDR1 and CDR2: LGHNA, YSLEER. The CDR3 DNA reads TGCGCCAGCAGCCAAGATCGGGGGTCCGGGGAGCCGTTTTTT. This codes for CASSQDRGSGEPFF.

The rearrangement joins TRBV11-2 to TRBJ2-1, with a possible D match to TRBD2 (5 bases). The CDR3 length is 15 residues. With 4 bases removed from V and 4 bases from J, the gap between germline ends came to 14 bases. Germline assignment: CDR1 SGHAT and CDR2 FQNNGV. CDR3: CASSYLRAGYNEQFF. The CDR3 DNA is TGTGCCAGCAGCTACCTGCGGGCCGGATACAATGAGCAGTTCTTC.

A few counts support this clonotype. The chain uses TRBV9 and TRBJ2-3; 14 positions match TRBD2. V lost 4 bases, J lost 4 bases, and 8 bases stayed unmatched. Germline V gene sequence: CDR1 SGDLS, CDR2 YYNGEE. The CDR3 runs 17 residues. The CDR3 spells CASSLRGTSGSADTQYF. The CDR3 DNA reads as TGTGCCAGCAGCCTAAGGGGGACTAGCGGGAGCGCAGATACGCAGTATTTT.

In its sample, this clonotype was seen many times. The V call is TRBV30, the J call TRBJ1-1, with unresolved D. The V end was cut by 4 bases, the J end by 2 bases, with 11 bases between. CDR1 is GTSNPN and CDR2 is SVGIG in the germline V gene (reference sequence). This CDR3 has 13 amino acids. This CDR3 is CAWTRRGNTEAFF. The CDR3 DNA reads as TGTGCCTGGACCCGTCGGGGTAACACTGAAGCTTTCTTT. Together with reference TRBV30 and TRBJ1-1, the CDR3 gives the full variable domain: SQTIHQWPATLVQPVGSPLSLECTVEGTSNPNLYWYRQAAGRGLQLLFYSVGIGQISSEVPQNLSASRPQDRQFILSSKKLLLSDSGFYLCAWTRRGNTEAFFGQGTRLTVV.